The following is a T cell receptor beta chain sequence with its context. This sample was included in a study of blood T cell repertoires in COVID-19. For the study at large: Samples representing acute and convalescent COVID-19 were sourced from the United States, Italy and Spain. In each case, the material was cDNA or gDNA derived from T cells, B-cell-depleted T cells, or PBMCs.

After removal of 3 bases from V and 2 bases from J, the junction contained 10 bases not matched to a gene. CDR1 DFQATT and CDR2 SNEGSKA come from the germline V gene (reference sequence). This CDR3 has 16 residues. Authors' processing steps: Reference gene primer amplification yielded estimated nucleated cell counts. Profiled with immunoSEQ multiplex PCR; TCRdb holds only in-frame clones, not every one. V and J calls and clone size come straight from that table; D and trimming were deduced from the DNA. The table has nearly 25,000 clones, approximately 68% seen once. This TCR was sampled from a woman at least 80 years old with acute or convalescent COVID-19. This chain uses TRBV20-1 with TRBJ2-3; 8 bases fit TRBD2. Specimen: peripheral blood. DNA for the CDR3: TGCAGTGCTAGTCAAAGAGCGGGGGCCTTCACAGATACGCAGTATTTT. Amino acid sequence: CSASQRAGAFTDTQYF.